These 10 T cell receptor beta chains share one sample of origin, sequenced in a study of cytomegalovirus exposure and HLA in healthy donors. The PCR employed 60 Vbeta primers together with 13 Jbeta primers. Assay: immunoSEQ multiplex PCR; the TCRdb copy retains only in-frame clones and omits some. This table has about 180,000 clones, more than 80% appearing once. Source material: PBMCs. The receptors shown here come from a male donor in good health and CMV-seronegative.

V usage is TRBV28 and J usage is TRBJ2-7, with TRBD2 identical over 13 bases. The CDR3 extends over 15 amino acids. CDR1 is MDHEN and CDR2 is SYDVKM in the germline V gene. Trimming at V came to 3 bases and at J to 5 bases, leaving 4 bases not matched to a gene. CDR3 bases: TGTGCCAGCAGTTTGGCACTAGCGGGGGGGCACGAGCAGTACTTC. Translating gives CASSLALAGGHEQYF.

This chain connects TRBV10-2 to TRBJ2-3; the match to TRBD2 covers 14 bases. Trimming at V came to 7 bases and at J to 9 bases, leaving 9 bases not matched to a gene. Germline V gene sequence: CDR1 WSHSY, CDR2 SAAADI. The CDR3 is made up of 15 amino acids. The CDR3 loop is CASTEGLAGASTQYF. In DNA form, the CDR3 reads TGCGCCAGCACCGAGGGACTAGCGGGAGCGTCAACGCAGTATTTT.

A remark on this clone: Compared with germline, one end of the junction differs, possibly owing to a read error. Here the CDR3 reads CASSRIPGVGELFF. The CDR3 DNA reads as TGTGCTAGCAGTCGTATTCCGGGGGTGGGGGAGCTGTTTTTT. The chain carries TRBV7-7 and TRBJ2-2; D is possibly TRBD2 (6 bases). The CDR3 loop spans 14 amino acids. Germline CDR1 reads SSHAT; CDR2 reads FNYEAQ (reference sequence).

Here the CDR3 DNA reads TGTGCCAGCAGCTTCCGGGGGTTTAACACCGGGGAGCTGTTTTTT. It encodes CASSFRGFNTGELFF. The gene calls are TRBV11-1 and TRBJ2-2; tentatively, D is TRBD2 (6 bases). Germline V gene data show CDR1 as SGHAT and CDR2 as FQDESV (reference sequence). Between the trimmed V and J ends, which lost 3 bases and 2 bases, there was a span of 10 bases. The CDR3 length is 15 residues.

This clone was counted a few times. CDR3 nucleotide sequence: TGTGCCACCAAGGACAGGGCAAATAGCAATCAGCCCCAGCATTTT. Protein: CATKDRANSNQPQHF. The rearrangement joins TRBV19 to TRBJ1-5, with 8 positions matching TRBD1. CDR1 and CDR2 (germline): LNHDA, SQIVND (reference sequence). The CDR3 runs 15 residues. Germline trimming cut 10 bases from V and 0 bases from J; bases unmatched to any gene: 8.

This clone is a singleton in its sample. The rearrangement links TRBV4-1 to TRBJ2-3; D perhaps matches TRBD2 (6 bases). The CDR3 covers 18 residues. The germline V gene has CDR1 MGHRA and CDR2 YSYEKL. V lost 0 bases, J lost 1 base, and 17 bases lay in between. The CDR3 here is CASSQDPGFAGRTDTQYF. The CDR3 nucleotides read TGCGCCAGCAGCCAAGATCCGGGCTTTGCGGGGCGCACAGATACGCAGTATTTT.

V and J are TRBV5-4 and TRBJ1-2; 7 bases line up with TRBD1. Germline V gene lookup returns CDR1 SGHNT and CDR2 YYREEE (reference sequence). The ends lost 4 bases at V and 2 bases at J; junction bases unmatched: 5. This CDR3 has 14 residues. The CDR3 DNA is TGTGCCAGCAGCCAGGCAGGGGGGAACTATGGCTACACCTTC. Protein: CASSQAGGNYGYTF.

CDR3 nucleotide sequence: TGTGCCAGCAGCTTATTCGGGTCAGCCGCGAACACCGGGGAGCTGTTTTTT. This gives the protein CASSLFGSAANTGELFF. The genes are TRBV11-2 and TRBJ2-2, with D hard to call. The V end lost 2 bases, the J end lost 0 bases, and 13 bases lay between the germline ends. CDR1 is SGHAT, CDR2 FQNNGV, per germline. CDR3 length equals 17 residues.

The chain links TRBV6-1 to TRBJ2-3; 9 positions agree with TRBD2. Germline lookup yields CDR1 MNHNS and CDR2 SASEGT. The CDR3 sequence is 13 residues long. V was clipped by 8 bases and J by 4 bases; unmatched bases: 4. CDR3 sequence reads: CASAGGGADTQYF. Here the CDR3 DNA reads TGTGCCAGCGCGGGGGGGGGTGCAGATACGCAGTATTTT.

CDR3 sequence reads: CASSPRTSGGATYEQYF. The DNA of the CDR3 is TGTGCCAGCAGCCCCCGGACTAGCGGGGGCGCAACCTACGAGCAGTACTTC. The rearrangement uses TRBV7-9 and TRBJ2-7, with 13 bases matching TRBD2. The CDR3 contains 17 residues. V was clipped by 5 bases and J by 2 bases; unmatched bases: 9. Germline V gives CDR1 SEHNR, CDR2 FQNEAQ (reference sequence). Variable domain in full (rest from reference TRBV7-9 and TRBJ2-7): DTGVSQNPRHKITKRGQNVTFRCDPISEHNRLYWYRQTLGQGPEFLTYFQNEAQLEKSRLLSDRFSAERPKGSFSTLEIQRTEQGDSAMYLCASSPRTSGGATYEQYFGPGTRLTVT.